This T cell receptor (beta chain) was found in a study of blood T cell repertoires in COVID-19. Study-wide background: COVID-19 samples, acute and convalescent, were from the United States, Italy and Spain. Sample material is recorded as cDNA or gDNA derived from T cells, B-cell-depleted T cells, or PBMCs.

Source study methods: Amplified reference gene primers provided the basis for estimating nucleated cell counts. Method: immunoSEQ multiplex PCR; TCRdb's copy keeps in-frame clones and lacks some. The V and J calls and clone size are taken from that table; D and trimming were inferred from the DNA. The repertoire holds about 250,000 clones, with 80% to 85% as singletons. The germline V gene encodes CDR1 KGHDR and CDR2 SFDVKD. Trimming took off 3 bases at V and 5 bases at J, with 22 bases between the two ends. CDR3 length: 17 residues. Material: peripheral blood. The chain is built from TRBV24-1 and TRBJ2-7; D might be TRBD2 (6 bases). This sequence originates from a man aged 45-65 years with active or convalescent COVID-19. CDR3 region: CATSDPLAGPTSDEQYF. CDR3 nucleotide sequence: TGTGCCACCAGTGATCCTCTGGCGGGACCGACCTCGGACGAGCAGTACTTC.